This T cell receptor (beta chain) was retrieved from a study of blood T cell repertoires in COVID-19. This clone occurred once. The germline CDR1 and CDR2 sequences are MDHEN and SYDVKM. The V gene lost 3 bases and the J gene lost 5 bases, with 17 bases spanning the gap. The CDR3 contains 15 residues. Original handling: Estimates of nucleated cell counts were drawn from the amplification of reference gene primers. Using immunoSEQ multiplex PCR, the repertoire was profiled, and TCRdb retains in-frame clones only, with some absent. The V and J calls and clone size were taken over from that table, and D and trimming were inferred from the DNA. This sample has 350,000 to 450,000 clones, with 85% found just once.

The source of this sequence is a woman aged 18-30 years with acute or convalescent COVID-19. The sample taken for sequencing was peripheral blood. The rearrangement links TRBV28 to TRBJ2-7; maybe TRBD2 (6 bases). The CDR3 DNA reads TGTGCCAGCAGTTTCGTCTCCAGGGACTCAGACGAGCAGTACTTC. Encoded protein: CASSFVSRDSDEQYF.